A single sample gave rise to the 26 T cell receptor beta chains below, sequenced in a study of blood T cell repertoires in COVID-19. Using immunoSEQ multiplex PCR, the repertoire was profiled, and TCRdb retains in-frame clones only, with some absent. The sample has some 78,000 clones, approximately 86% seen once. Sequencing was carried out using peripheral blood. Receptors originate from a man aged 50-60 years with active or convalescent COVID-19.

The chain has TRBV3-1 (or the pseudogene TRBV3-2) and TRBJ2-7, with 9 positions matching TRBD1. The V gene's germline CDR1 is LGHDT and CDR2 YNNKEL (reference sequence). The junction had 6 bases not matched to a gene; V was cut back by 4 bases and J by 2 bases. CDR3 size: 15 residues. The CDR3 loop reads CASSPGQGETYEQYF. The CDR3 region has the DNA TGTGCCAGCAGCCCGGGACAGGGTGAAACCTACGAGCAGTACTTC.

The chain combines TRBV5-1 with TRBJ2-2, with TRBD1 identical over 9 bases. The CDR3 contains 16 residues. V was pared by 3 bases and J by 4 bases, with 7 bases of the junction left unmatched. CDR1 and CDR2 from the germline V gene are SGHRS and YFSETQ. DNA of the CDR3: TGCGCCAGCAGCTCCACCGGGACAGGGCTCACCGGGGAGCTGTTTTTT. Translated: CASSSTGTGLTGELFF.

CDR3 coding DNA: TGTGCCAGCAGCCCCAGCGGGGGGAACTATGGCTACACCTTC. The encoded protein is CASSPSGGNYGYTF. The chain joins TRBV7-9 to TRBJ1-2, with TRBD1 as a possible D gene (5 bases). Germline assignment: CDR1 SEHNR and CDR2 FQNEAQ (reference sequence). V was pared by 5 bases and J by 2 bases, with 12 bases between. The CDR3 has 14 residues.

The table lists this clone with a count of one. The CDR3 reads CASKGERNTGELFF. Here the CDR3 DNA reads TGTGCCAGCAAGGGGGAGAGGAACACCGGGGAGCTGTTTTTT. The chain has TRBV2 and TRBJ2-2, with D possibly TRBD1 on 6 matching bases. V lost 7 bases to trimming and J lost 1 base, with 10 bases between them. CDR3 size: 14 residues. The V gene's germline CDR1 is SNHLY and CDR2 FYNNEI.

V usage is TRBV19 and J usage is TRBJ1-1; 9 positions match TRBD1. J gave up 8 bases and V 7 bases, and 11 bases lay outside the gene matches. This CDR3 comprises 14 residues. The germline gives CDR1 LNHDA, CDR2 SQIVND (reference sequence). The CDR3 nucleotides read TGTGCCAGTACTCAACAGGGGGCGACCTCAGAAGCTTTCTTT. It translates to CASTQQGATSEAFF.

The rearrangement uses TRBV3-1 (or the pseudogene TRBV3-2) and TRBJ1-6; D is unresolved. Germline V lookup: CDR1 LGHDT, CDR2 YNNKEL (reference sequence). Trimming pared 1 base from V and 10 bases from J, leaving 8 bases between. This CDR3 has 13 residues. The CDR3 DNA reads TGTGCCAGCAGCCAAGTGCGGCTATCACCCCTCCACTTT. It is translated as CASSQVRLSPLHF.

This chain joins TRBV14 and TRBJ1-5; D ambiguous. Germline V lookup: CDR1 SGHDN, CDR2 FVKESK. The length of the CDR3 is 13 residues. Trimming pared 3 bases from V and 4 bases from J, leaving 7 bases between. The CDR3 bases are TGTGCCAGCAGCCAGGCGGGAAATCAGCCCCAGCATTTT. Translating it yields CASSQAGNQPQHF. Complete variable domain (other parts from reference TRBV14 and TRBJ1-5): EAGVTQFPSHSVIEKGQTVTLRCDPISGHDNLYWYRRVMGKEIKFLLHFVKESKQDESGMPNNRFLAERTGGTYSTLKVQPAELEDSGVYFCASSQAGNQPQHFGDGTRLSIL.

The chain recombines TRBV3-1 (or the pseudogene TRBV3-2) with TRBJ2-7, with 15 positions matching TRBD2. Germline CDR1 is LGHDT and CDR2 is YNNKEL (reference sequence). After removal of 3 bases from V and 6 bases from J, the junction contained 0 bases not matched to a gene. The CDR3 loop spans 14 amino acids. CDR3 amino acids: CASSQGLAGGEQYF. The CDR3 DNA reads as TGTGCCAGCAGCCAGGGACTAGCGGGGGGCGAGCAGTACTTC.

This chain uses TRBV9 with TRBJ1-5; TRBD1 is a possible D gene (5 bases). The germline V gene encodes CDR1 SGDLS and CDR2 YYNGEE. The CDR3 loop spans 15 amino acids. Trimming cost V 4 bases and J 1 base, with 12 bases left between them. CDR3 sequence: CASSPQSGSNQPQHF. CDR3 sequence (DNA): TGTGCCAGCAGCCCGCAATCAGGGAGCAATCAGCCCCAGCATTTT.

Here the CDR3 DNA reads TGTGCCGAAGCGGGGACAAGCTCCTACGAGCAGTACTTC. As protein: CAEAGTSSYEQYF. V and J are TRBV21-1 and TRBJ2-7; the D call TRBD2 from the table was never checked on the DNA. TRBV21-1 is labeled a pseudogene. This CDR3 has 13 amino acids.

The rearrangement joins TRBV21-1 to TRBJ2-3; TRBD1 reflects the table's D call only, with no check against the DNA. TRBV21-1 represents a pseudogene. This CDR3 region has 18 residues. The CDR3 protein is CASSKEAGTPSSTDTQYF. The DNA of the CDR3 is TGTGCCAGCAGCAAAGAGGCCGGGACACCATCTAGCACAGATACGCAGTATTTT.

This clone was observed once. The rearrangement links TRBV18 to TRBJ2-2; D ambiguous. The CDR3 sequence is 14 residues long. CDR1 KGHSH and CDR2 LQKENI come from the germline V gene. Trimming removed 2 bases from V and 8 bases from J, with 12 bases in between. Here the CDR3 reads CASSPLSESGELFF. CDR3 DNA sequence: TGTGCCAGCTCACCATTATCCGAGTCAGGGGAGCTGTTTTTT.

The chain combines TRBV4-1 with TRBJ1-4; D perhaps matches TRBD1 (5 bases). Germline CDR1 is MGHRA and CDR2 is YSYEKL. This CDR3 contains 15 residues. V shed 1 base and J shed 8 bases, with 14 bases lying between them. CDR3 bases: TGCGCCAGCAGCCAAGTTGGGGCCGGGGGAGAAAAACTGTTTTTT. Residues: CASSQVGAGGEKLFF.

The rearrangement joins TRBV6-2 or TRBV6-3 to TRBJ2-3, with 10 bases lining up with TRBD1. From germline, CDR1 is MNHEY and CDR2 SVGEGT. The CDR3 runs to 17 residues. The V segment lost 1 base and the J segment 6 bases; nucleotides outside the gene matches: 10. The DNA of the CDR3 is TGTGCCAGCAGTTACTACCAAACCGGGACAGGGGTTGATACGCAGTATTTT. Residues: CASSYYQTGTGVDTQYF.

CDR3 in amino acids: CASSQNDYGYTF. Here the CDR3 DNA reads TGTGCCAGCAGTCAAAATGACTATGGCTACACCTTC. The V and J genes are TRBV6-2 or TRBV6-3 and TRBJ1-2, with D unclear. Between the trimmed V and J ends, which lost 5 bases and 3 bases, there was a span of 7 bases. The CDR3 extends over 12 amino acids. Germline lookup yields CDR1 MNHEY and CDR2 SVGEGT.

This sequence joins TRBV5-5 and TRBJ2-5, with 13 bases fitting TRBD2. This CDR3 spans 15 amino acids. The junction had 3 bases not matched to a gene; V was cut back by 2 bases and J by 5 bases. Germline CDR1 and CDR2: SGHKS and YYEKEE (reference sequence). CDR3 region: CASSLLAGGRETQYF. CDR3 coding DNA: TGTGCCAGCAGCTTACTAGCGGGGGGGCGGGAGACCCAGTACTTC.

This chain uses TRBV29-1 with TRBJ2-3; possible D gene TRBD2, 5 bases. This CDR3 is built from 11 residues. V lost 5 bases, J lost 4 bases, and 7 bases lay in between. CDR1 SQVTM and CDR2 ANQGSEA come from the germline V gene. CDR3 protein: CSVQRADTQYF. CDR3 in DNA: TGCAGCGTTCAGAGGGCAGATACGCAGTATTTT.

The chain combines TRBV3-1 (or the pseudogene TRBV3-2) with TRBJ2-1; 12 bases are a match to TRBD2. Germline lookup yields CDR1 LGHDT and CDR2 YNNKEL (reference sequence). CDR3 length: 15 residues. V gave up 6 bases and J gave up 2 bases; unmatched junction bases: 2. The CDR3 DNA sequence: TGTGCCAGCAGGACTAGCGGGGGACCCTACAATGAGCAGTTCTTC. Protein sequence: CASRTSGGPYNEQFF.

The CDR3 DNA reads as TGTGCCAGTACCACGACAGCAAATCAGCCCCAGCATTTT. Translated, it gives CASTTTANQPQHF. The chain uses TRBV19 and TRBJ1-5; D perhaps matches TRBD1 (5 bases). V gave up 7 bases and J gave up 4 bases, with 11 bases separating them. CDR1 and CDR2 (germline): LNHDA, SQIVND (reference sequence). There are 13 residues in the CDR3.

CDR3 residues: CASSDPGQVSYEQYF. The CDR3 nucleotides read TGTGCCAGCAGCGATCCGGGACAGGTCTCCTACGAGCAGTACTTC. The J gene is TRBJ2-7, the V gene TRBV28; 8 bases map to TRBD1. Germline CDR1 MDHEN, CDR2 SYDVKM. This CDR3 has 15 amino acids. J lost 0 bases, V lost 6 bases, and 7 bases had no gene match.

The genes are TRBV19 and TRBJ1-1; perhaps TRBD1 as D (5 bases). Germline V gene lookup returns CDR1 LNHDA and CDR2 SQIVND (reference sequence). The CDR3 loop spans 13 amino acids. V shed 9 bases and J shed 5 bases, with 16 bases lying between them. CDR3 nucleotide sequence: TGTGCCAGCAAGACTTTAACAGGAACTGAAGCTTTCTTT. Its protein is CASKTLTGTEAFF.

The V call is TRBV9, the J call TRBJ1-2; 7 bases are shared with TRBD1. This CDR3 is built from 17 residues. The germline CDR1 and CDR2 sequences are SGDLS and YYNGEE. V dropped 1 base and J dropped 2; count of bases not matched to a gene: 11. The CDR3 DNA reads as TGTGCCAGCAGCGTATTAGATCCGGGACAGTTAAACTATGGCTACACCTTC. It is translated as CASSVLDPGQLNYGYTF.

There are many counts of this clone. The CDR3 loop is CASSPSGTGRSRTF. DNA of the CDR3: TGTGCCAGCAGCCCATCCGGGACAGGGCGTTCTAGGACCTTC. The chain has TRBV3-1 (or the pseudogene TRBV3-2) and TRBJ1-2, with 9 bases that match TRBD1. Germline CDR1 reads LGHDT; CDR2 reads YNNKEL (reference sequence). The CDR3 has 14 residues. V was clipped by 4 bases and J by 14 bases; unmatched bases: 14.

The chain couples TRBV6-1 to TRBJ1-5, with 10 bases that match TRBD1. CDR1 and CDR2 (germline): MNHNS, SASEGT. This CDR3 is 16 amino acids long. V dropped 0 bases and J dropped 4; count of bases not matched to a gene: 3. Written as DNA, the CDR3 is TGTGCCAGCAGTGAAGCGGGGGGACAGGGGAATCAGCCCCAGCATTTT. Its protein product is CASSEAGGQGNQPQHF.

The chain employs TRBV28 and TRBJ2-6; D perhaps matches TRBD1 (5 bases). Trimming shortened V by 7 bases and J by 0 bases, and 13 bases separated the two germline ends. The CDR3 is made up of 16 amino acids. CDR1 and CDR2 (germline): MDHEN, SYDVKM. CDR3 sequence reads: CASTGNRRSGANVLTF. In DNA form, the CDR3 reads TGTGCCAGCACAGGGAACAGACGCTCTGGGGCCAACGTCCTGACTTTC.

The J gene is TRBJ2-7, the V gene TRBV28, with TRBD2 matching 8 bases. CDR1 and CDR2 (germline): MDHEN, SYDVKM. CDR3 length: 12 residues. Unmatched junction bases numbered 4, after V lost 7 bases and J lost 5 bases. This CDR3 reads CASNGLANEQYF. The CDR3 DNA reads as TGTGCCAGCAATGGACTAGCCAACGAGCAGTACTTC.